This entry lists 9 T cell receptor beta chains sequenced from one sample in a study of blood T cell repertoires in COVID-19. Generated by immunoSEQ multiplex PCR, the TCRdb table keeps only in-frame clones and is missing some. This table holds 40,000 to 60,000 clones, roughly nine tenths found once. The sequenced sample was peripheral blood. The receptors come from a human donor in a cohort sampled during active COVID-19.

J is TRBJ2-6 and V is TRBV3-1 (or the pseudogene TRBV3-2); no definite D call. V lost 5 bases, J lost 3 bases, and 11 bases lay in between. This CDR3 is 15 amino acids long. Germline V lookup: CDR1 LGHDT, CDR2 YNNKEL (reference sequence). Written as DNA, the CDR3 is TGTGCCAGCAGCGTACCGGGTTTTGGGGCCAACGTCCTGACTTTC. Translated, it gives CASSVPGFGANVLTF.

V gene TRBV28 combines with J gene TRBJ1-6; no definite D call. The CDR3 runs 13 residues. Germline CDR1 reads MDHEN; CDR2 reads SYDVKM. The V gene lost 2 bases and the J gene lost 4 bases, with 3 bases spanning the gap. CDR3 loop: CASSLEYNSPLHF. The CDR3, as DNA: TGTGCCAGCAGTTTAGAGTATAATTCACCCCTCCACTTT.

The chain is built from TRBV5-8 and TRBJ2-4, with 9 positions matching TRBD2. The CDR3 loop spans 15 amino acids. V lost 5 bases, J lost 2 bases, and 5 bases stayed unmatched. The germline V gene has CDR1 SGHTS and CDR2 YDEGEE. The CDR3 is CASSLAGSTKNIQYF. CDR3 DNA: TGTGCCAGCAGTCTAGCGGGATCAACCAAAAACATTCAGTACTTC.

The chain has TRBV18 and TRBJ2-7, with 7 bases aligning to TRBD2. Germline V gene data show CDR1 as KGHSH and CDR2 as LQKENI. With V trimmed by 4 bases and J by 2 bases, 17 bases remained unmatched. The CDR3 consists of 18 residues. The CDR3 nucleotides are TGTGCCAGCTCACGCCGGTTTGGCGGGAGACACCGTACCTACGAGCAGTACTTC. Amino acid sequence: CASSRRFGGRHRTYEQYF.

The chain joins TRBV5-1 to TRBJ2-3, with TRBD1 identical over 12 bases. The CDR3 loop spans 16 amino acids. The germline gives CDR1 SGHRS, CDR2 YFSETQ. J lost 4 bases, V lost 0 bases, and 3 bases had no gene match. The CDR3 spells CASSLEGQGAPDTQYF. CDR3 in DNA: TGCGCCAGCAGCTTGGAGGGACAGGGGGCACCAGATACGCAGTATTTT.

J is TRBJ2-7 and V is TRBV18, with D uncertain. V gave up 3 bases and J gave up 0 bases, with 3 bases separating them. Germline V lookup: CDR1 KGHSH, CDR2 LQKENI. CDR3 length equals 12 residues. CDR3 loop: CASSPSSYEQYF. The CDR3 DNA follows: TGTGCCAGCTCACCGAGCTCCTACGAGCAGTACTTC.

The chain recombines TRBV30 with TRBJ2-7; TRBD2 matches at 7 bases. Germline trimming cut 5 bases from V and 7 bases from J; bases unmatched to any gene: 11. The CDR3 runs 13 residues. The germline CDR1 and CDR2 sequences are GTSNPN and SVGIG (reference sequence). The CDR3: CAWEGPGGWEQYF. For the CDR3, the DNA is TGTGCCTGGGAGGGACCGGGGGGATGGGAGCAGTACTTC.

The chain employs TRBV5-6 and TRBJ2-7, with 9 positions matching TRBD2. Germline-derived CDR1 and CDR2 are SGHDT and YYEEEE. The V segment lost 4 bases and the J segment 4 bases; nucleotides outside the gene matches: 6. The CDR3 has 14 amino acids. CDR3 nucleotide sequence: TGTGCCAGCAGCCCGGGACTAGCACTGTACGAGCAGTACTTC. Translating it yields CASSPGLALYEQYF.

The chain joins TRBV28 to TRBJ1-3; D unresolved. CDR3 length: 11 residues. CDR1 and CDR2 (germline): MDHEN, SYDVKM. Deletions cut 3 bases from V and 8 bases from J, with 5 bases between. The CDR3 loop reads CASSFHYTIYF. The CDR3 DNA reads as TGTGCCAGCAGTTTCCACTACACCATATATTTT.